The 6 T cell receptor beta chains below were found in one sample sequenced in a study of CD8+ T cells in alopecia areata. Isolated RNA was reverse transcribed into cDNA used as the sequencing template. Clones were read by immunoSEQ multiplex PCR, and TCRdb kept only the in-frame ones, dropping some. The sample yields about 200,000 clones, 57% seen once. Source: CD4+ T cells sorted from blood, taken at week 0. The receptors derive from a human donor with alopecia areata.

The CDR3 bases are TGCGCCAGCAGCTTGGAGGGAAGCAGAGGCCACGAGCAGTACTTC. Translating gives CASSLEGSRGHEQYF. This chain connects TRBV5-1 to TRBJ2-7; D is uncertain. Looked up from germline, CDR1 is SGHRS and CDR2 is YFSETQ. Trimming removed 0 bases at V and 5 bases at J, with 15 bases between. The CDR3 is made up of 15 amino acids.

V usage is TRBV5-1 and J usage is TRBJ2-7; no reliable D call. Germline V gives CDR1 SGHRS, CDR2 YFSETQ. V lost 6 bases and J 4 bases, leaving 8 bases between the germline ends. The CDR3 loop spans 11 amino acids. The DNA for the CDR3 is TGCGCCAGCAACACGGATTACGAGCAGTACTTC. This sequence encodes CASNTDYEQYF.

This rearrangement joins TRBV29-1 to TRBJ2-5; D might be TRBD2 (6 bases). The CDR3 has 12 residues. Looked up from germline, CDR1 is SQVTM and CDR2 is ANQGSEA. Trimming shortened V by 3 bases and J by 4 bases, and 9 bases separated the two germline ends. CDR3 in amino acids: CSVDEGGETQYF. In DNA form, the CDR3 reads TGCAGCGTTGATGAGGGAGGAGAGACCCAGTACTTC.

The genes are TRBV7-3 and TRBJ2-1; TRBD1 aligns across 10 bases. The CDR3 is 16 amino acids. Germline V gene sequence: CDR1 SGHTA, CDR2 FQGTGA. The V and J ends lost 4 bases and 7 bases, in that order; junction bases with no gene match: 10. The CDR3 sequence is CASSSGQGVRVNEQFF. The CDR3 nucleotides are TGTGCCAGCAGCTCCGGACAGGGGGTGAGGGTAAATGAGCAGTTCTTC.

This sequence joins TRBV5-1 and TRBJ2-7; TRBD1 matches 7 bases. CDR1 is SGHRS and CDR2 is YFSETQ in the germline V gene. J gave up 6 bases and V 4 bases, and 10 bases lay outside the gene matches. The CDR3 length is 14 residues. The CDR3: CASSGALSGGEQYF. The CDR3 coding sequence is TGCGCCAGCAGCGGAGCCCTATCAGGGGGCGAGCAGTACTTC.

The genes are TRBV7-2 and TRBJ1-2; TRBD1 aligns across 8 bases. V gave up 0 bases and J gave up 7 bases; unmatched junction bases: 7. The CDR3 is 15 amino acids. Germline values: CDR1 SGHTA, CDR2 FQGNSA. In DNA, the CDR3 is TGTGCCAGCAGCTTAGCTTTTCAGGGGGCGGGTGGCTACACCTTC. Its protein product is CASSLAFQGAGGYTF.